This entry concerns a single T cell receptor beta chain. The data are from a study of T-cell memory formation after mild COVID-19. The CDR3 is made up of 13 amino acids. The V end was cut by 5 bases, the J end by 6 bases, with 13 bases between. Via MiXCR, TCRdb re-called the 5' RACE reads, giving one row per CDR3 protein. The sample includes a few hundred thousand distinct CDR3 sequences, around 21% seen only once; the top ten take under 15%. The genes are TRBV12-3 or TRBV12-4 and TRBJ2-5; possible D gene TRBD1, 6 bases. The sample taken for sequencing was PBMCs or a T cell subset sorted from them (not recorded which). This clonotype was obtained from an adult woman who had mild COVID-19 (a few samples of this study predate the infection). Cell type and time point are not known. The CDR3 loop is CASSKDSPQTQYF. The CDR3 DNA follows: TGTGCCAGCAGTAAGGACAGTCCGCAGACCCAGTACTTC.